The clone carrying this T cell receptor (beta chain) has at least ten counts. Its specificity is unknown. Germline V gene lookup returns CDR1 SGHRS and CDR2 YFSETQ. The V segment lost 1 base and the J segment 7 bases; nucleotides outside the gene matches: 8. The CDR3 runs to 15 residues. The sample comes from a study of T cells after yellow fever vaccination. Each CDR3 protein is one row after TCRdb ran MiXCR on the 5' RACE reads. The data contain 110,000 to 150,000 distinct CDR3 sequences, under 7% of them singletons. Whole-study results and caveats: The study found a weaker secondary response that peaked faster, day 5 versus 15.

This chain links TRBV5-1 with TRBJ2-1, with 7 bases identical to TRBD2. The TCR comes from a man aged 25-40 years who received the YFV17D yellow fever vaccine. The sequencing used CD4+ T cells sorted from PBMCs, collected 10 days after the yellow fever booster vaccination. DNA for the CDR3: TGCGCCAGCAGCTTGTCTGCAGCGGGAATGAATGAGCAGTTCTTC. Translation: CASSLSAAGMNEQFF.